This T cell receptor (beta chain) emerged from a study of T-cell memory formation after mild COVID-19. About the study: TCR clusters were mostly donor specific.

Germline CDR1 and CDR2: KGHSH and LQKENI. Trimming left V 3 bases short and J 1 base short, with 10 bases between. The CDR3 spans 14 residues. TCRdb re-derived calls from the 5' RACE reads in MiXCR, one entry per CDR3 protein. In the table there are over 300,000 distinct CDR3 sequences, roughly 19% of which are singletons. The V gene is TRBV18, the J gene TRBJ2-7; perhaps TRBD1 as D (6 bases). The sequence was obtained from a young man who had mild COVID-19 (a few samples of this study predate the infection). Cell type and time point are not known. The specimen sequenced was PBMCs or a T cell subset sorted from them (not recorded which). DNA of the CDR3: TGTGCCAGCTCACCGATCGACAGGTCCTACGAGCAGTACTTC. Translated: CASSPIDRSYEQYF.